The TCR beta chain described here comes from a study of response to subunit inactivated influenza vaccine. TCRdb analysed the RT-PCR reads with MiXCR anew, one entry per CDR3 protein. The repertoire holds approximately 300,000 distinct CDR3 sequences, with 22% as singletons. Findings and caveats of the study: Authors suggested each seasonal flu vaccination may recruit only limited numbers of new T cells.

This clonotype was detected many times. What it recognizes is unknown. Unmatched junction bases numbered 3, after V lost 4 bases and J lost 4 bases. Germline CDR1 is SGHKS and CDR2 is YYEKEE (reference sequence). The CDR3 has 16 residues. Sequenced material: PBMCs from blood, taken less than 22 months after vaccination. This chain connects TRBV5-5 to TRBJ2-2; 14 positions agree with TRBD2. The TCR sequence derives from a man aged 50 to 69 who received an inactivated influenza vaccine. CDR3 DNA: TGTGCCAGCAGCGTGGGACTAGCGGGAGTCACCGGGGAGCTGTTTTTT. Translation gives CASSVGLAGVTGELFF.